This TCR beta chain was sequenced during a study of prognosis after radiotherapy for stage I lung cancer. Study context: Patients numbered about a dozen men and 5 or 6 women, aged roughly 50 to 85 with a median of 74.5 years. While about seven patients had squamous cell carcinoma tumors, the tumors of some twelve were adenocarcinoma.

This clonotype showed up many times. Trimming removed 6 bases at V and 9 bases at J, with 15 bases between. The CDR3 is 12 amino acids. Germline CDR1 and CDR2: DFQATT and SNEGSKA (reference sequence). The genomic DNA TCR beta CDR3 region underwent two rounds of multiplex PCR. Round one of PCR was performed, and it used primers specific to each TRBV and TRBJ gene. MiXCR, run by TCRdb on the multiplex PCR reads, gives a single entry per CDR3 protein. The sample has about 59,000 distinct CDR3 sequences, about 26% seen once. This TCR derives from a donor aged 50 or older with non-small cell lung cancer. This specimen was PBMCs, taken before or after stereotactic body radiation therapy (not recorded which). The chain links TRBV20-1 to TRBJ2-1; TRBD2 might be the D (5 bases). The chain's CDR3 is CSAPIRGSEQFF. The CDR3 DNA is TGCAGTGCCCCAATCAGAGGGAGTGAGCAGTTCTTC.